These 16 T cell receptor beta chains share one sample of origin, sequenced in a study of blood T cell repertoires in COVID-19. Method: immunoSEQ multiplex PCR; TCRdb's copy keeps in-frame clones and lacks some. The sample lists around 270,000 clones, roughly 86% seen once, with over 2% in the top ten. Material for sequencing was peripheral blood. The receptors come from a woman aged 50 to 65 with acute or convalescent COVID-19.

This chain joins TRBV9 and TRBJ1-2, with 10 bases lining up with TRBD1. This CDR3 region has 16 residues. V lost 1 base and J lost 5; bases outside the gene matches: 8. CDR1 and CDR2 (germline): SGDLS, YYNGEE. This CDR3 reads CASSVTGTGDLYGYTF. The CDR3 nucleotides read TGTGCCAGCAGCGTAACCGGGACAGGGGATCTATATGGCTACACCTTC.

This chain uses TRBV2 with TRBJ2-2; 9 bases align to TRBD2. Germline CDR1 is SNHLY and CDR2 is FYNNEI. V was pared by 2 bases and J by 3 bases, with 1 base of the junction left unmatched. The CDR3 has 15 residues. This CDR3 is CASSELAGYTGELFF. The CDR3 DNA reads TGTGCCAGCAGTGAACTAGCGGGGTACACCGGGGAGCTGTTTTTT.

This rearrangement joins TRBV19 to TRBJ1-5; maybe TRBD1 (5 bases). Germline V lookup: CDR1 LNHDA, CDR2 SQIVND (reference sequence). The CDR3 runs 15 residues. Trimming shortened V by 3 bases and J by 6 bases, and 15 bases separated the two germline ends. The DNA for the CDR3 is TGTGCCAGTAGTATGGGCCAGGGCGTTCGTCAGCCCCAGCATTTT. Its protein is CASSMGQGVRQPQHF.

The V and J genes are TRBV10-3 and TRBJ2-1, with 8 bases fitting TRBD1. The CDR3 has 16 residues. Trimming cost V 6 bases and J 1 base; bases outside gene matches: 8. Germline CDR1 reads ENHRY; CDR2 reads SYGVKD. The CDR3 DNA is TGTGCCATCAGGGGAACGGACAGGGCTTCCTACAATGAGCAGTTCTTC. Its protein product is CAIRGTDRASYNEQFF.

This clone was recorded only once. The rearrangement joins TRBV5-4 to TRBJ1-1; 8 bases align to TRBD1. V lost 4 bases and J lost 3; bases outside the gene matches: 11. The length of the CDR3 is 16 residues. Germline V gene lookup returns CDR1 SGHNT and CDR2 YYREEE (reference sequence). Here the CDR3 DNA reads TGTGCCAGCAGCCGGTCAGGGGGCTTGGGGGACACTGAAGCTTTCTTT. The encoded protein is CASSRSGGLGDTEAFF.

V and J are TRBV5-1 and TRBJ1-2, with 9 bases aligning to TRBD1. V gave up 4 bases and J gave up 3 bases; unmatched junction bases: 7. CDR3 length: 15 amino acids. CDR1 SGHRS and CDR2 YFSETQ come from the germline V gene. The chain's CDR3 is CASSTGQGRDYGYTF. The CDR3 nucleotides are TGCGCCAGCAGCACGGGACAGGGAAGGGACTATGGCTACACCTTC. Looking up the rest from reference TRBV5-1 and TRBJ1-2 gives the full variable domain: KAGVTQTPRYLIKTRGQQVTLSCSPISGHRSVSWYQQTPGQGLQFLFEYFSETQRNKGNFPGRFSGRQFSNSRSEMNVSTLELGDSALYLCASSTGQGRDYGYTFGSGTRLTVV.

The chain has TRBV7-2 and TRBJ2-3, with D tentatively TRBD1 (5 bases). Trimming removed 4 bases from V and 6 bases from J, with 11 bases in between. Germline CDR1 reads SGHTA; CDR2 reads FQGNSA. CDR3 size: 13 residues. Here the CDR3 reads CASSYPTVDTQYF. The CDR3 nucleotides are TGTGCCAGCAGCTACCCGACAGTGGATACGCAGTATTTT.

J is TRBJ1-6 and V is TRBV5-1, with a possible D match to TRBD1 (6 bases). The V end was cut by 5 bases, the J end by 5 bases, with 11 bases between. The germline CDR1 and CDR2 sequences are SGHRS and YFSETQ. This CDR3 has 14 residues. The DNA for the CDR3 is TGCGCCAGCAGACGAACAGGGAATAATTCACCCCTCCACTTT. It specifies CASRRTGNNSPLHF.

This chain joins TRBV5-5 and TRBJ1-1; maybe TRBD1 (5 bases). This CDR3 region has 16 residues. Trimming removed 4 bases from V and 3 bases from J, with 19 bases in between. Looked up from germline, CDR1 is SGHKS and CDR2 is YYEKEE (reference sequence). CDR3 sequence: CASSLYGAGMDTEAFF. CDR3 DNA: TGTGCCAGCAGCCTCTACGGAGCAGGGATGGACACTGAAGCTTTCTTT.

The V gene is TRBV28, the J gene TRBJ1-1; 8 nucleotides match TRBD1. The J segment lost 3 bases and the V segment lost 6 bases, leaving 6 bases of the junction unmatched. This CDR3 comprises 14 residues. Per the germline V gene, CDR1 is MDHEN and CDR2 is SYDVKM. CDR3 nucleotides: TGTGCCAGCAGCCTGGACAGGGAAGACACTGAAGCTTTCTTT. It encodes CASSLDREDTEAFF.

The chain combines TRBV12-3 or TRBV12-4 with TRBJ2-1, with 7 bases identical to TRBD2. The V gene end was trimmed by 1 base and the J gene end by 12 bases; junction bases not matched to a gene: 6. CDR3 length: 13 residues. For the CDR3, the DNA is TGTGCCAGCAGTTTAGGAACGGGAGGTTGGCAGTTCTTC. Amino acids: CASSLGTGGWQFF.

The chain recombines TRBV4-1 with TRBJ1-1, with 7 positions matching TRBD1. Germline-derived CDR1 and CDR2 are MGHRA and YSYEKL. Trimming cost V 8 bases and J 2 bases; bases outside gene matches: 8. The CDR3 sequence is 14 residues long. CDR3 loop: CASGQVTSNTEAFF. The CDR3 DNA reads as TGCGCCAGCGGACAGGTGACTTCAAACACTGAAGCTTTCTTT.

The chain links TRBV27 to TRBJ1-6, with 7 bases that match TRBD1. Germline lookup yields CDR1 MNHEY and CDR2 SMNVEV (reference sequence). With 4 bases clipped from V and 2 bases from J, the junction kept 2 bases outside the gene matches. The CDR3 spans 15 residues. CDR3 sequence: CASSWGQPYNSPLHF. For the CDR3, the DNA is TGTGCCAGCAGTTGGGGACAGCCCTATAATTCACCCCTCCACTTT.

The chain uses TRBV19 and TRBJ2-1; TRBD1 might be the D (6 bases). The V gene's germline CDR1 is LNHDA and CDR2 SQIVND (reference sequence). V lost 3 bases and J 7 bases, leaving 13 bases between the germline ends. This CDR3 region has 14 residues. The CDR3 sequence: CASSMGAPINEQFF. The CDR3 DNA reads TGTGCCAGTAGTATGGGGGCGCCAATAAATGAGCAGTTCTTC.

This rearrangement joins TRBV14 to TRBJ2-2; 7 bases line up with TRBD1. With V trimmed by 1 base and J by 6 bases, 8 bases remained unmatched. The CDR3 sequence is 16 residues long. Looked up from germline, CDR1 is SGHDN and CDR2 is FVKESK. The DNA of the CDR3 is TGTGCCAGCAGCCAAGTGTCGGGCCAGGGGGCCGGGGAGCTGTTTTTT. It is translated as CASSQVSGQGAGELFF.

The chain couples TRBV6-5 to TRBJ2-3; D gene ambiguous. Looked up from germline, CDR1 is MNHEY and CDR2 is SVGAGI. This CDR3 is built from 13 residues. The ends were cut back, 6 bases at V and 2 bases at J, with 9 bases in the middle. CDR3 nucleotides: TGTGCCAGCAGGGTCAGGAACACAGATACGCAGTATTTT. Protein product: CASRVRNTDTQYF.